This is a list of T cell receptor beta chains from one sample in a study of T-cell memory formation after mild COVID-19. Via MiXCR, TCRdb re-called the 5' RACE reads, giving one row per CDR3 protein. The sample includes about 270,000 distinct CDR3 sequences, around 16% seen only once; the top ten take 23%. The sequenced material came from PBMCs or a T cell subset sorted from them (not recorded which). Source of these receptors: a man aged 18 to 35 who had mild COVID-19 (a few samples of this study predate the infection). Cell type and time point are not known. Each CDR3 is given with its conserved first and last residue. A D gene is named only where the DNA matches it firmly. Clone size is given for some rows only: seen once, a few or many times, or a class if the clone is expanded.

d_gene: TRBD1
v_gene: TRBV7-6
abundance: few
j_gene: TRBJ2-3
CDR3nt: TGTGCCAGCAGCTTAATGACAGGGGAGGCAGATACGCAGTATTTT
CDR3aa: CASSLMTGEADTQYF

d_gene: .
v_gene: TRBV7-8
abundance: .
j_gene: TRBJ2-3
CDR3nt: TGTGCCAGCAGCCGAGCCCCCAGACAGCTCAGCACAGATACGCAGTATTTT
CDR3aa: CASSRAPRQLSTDTQYF

d_gene: TRBD1
v_gene: TRBV5-1
abundance: few
j_gene: TRBJ1-6
CDR3nt: TGCGCCAGCAGCTTGGCACCCGCGACAGGGGGAAATTCACCCCTCCACTTT
CDR3aa: CASSLAPATGGNSPLHF

d_gene: .
v_gene: TRBV5-1
abundance: few
j_gene: TRBJ2-6
CDR3nt: TGCGCCAGCAGCTTGATATTTAGCTCTGGGGCCAACGTCCTGACTTTC
CDR3aa: CASSLIFSSGANVLTF

d_gene: .
v_gene: TRBV5-1
abundance: .
j_gene: TRBJ1-2
CDR3nt: TGCGCCAGCAGCTTGGACGGGCGTAGCTATGGCTACACCTTC
CDR3aa: CASSLDGRSYGYTF

d_gene: .
v_gene: TRBV4-1
abundance: few
j_gene: TRBJ2-3
CDR3nt: TGCGCCAGCAGCCAAGGAAGAATACTCACAGATACGCAGTATTTT
CDR3aa: CASSQGRILTDTQYF

d_gene: .
v_gene: TRBV7-2
abundance: many
j_gene: TRBJ2-3
CDR3nt: TGTGCCAGCAGCTATTTGAACACAGATACGCAGTATTTT
CDR3aa: CASSYLNTDTQYF

d_gene: .
v_gene: TRBV29-1
abundance: .
j_gene: TRBJ2-7
CDR3nt: TGCAGCGTTGAGCAGGGGAACTCCCCCGAGCAGTACTTC
CDR3aa: CSVEQGNSPEQYF

d_gene: TRBD1
v_gene: TRBV5-1
abundance: few
j_gene: TRBJ2-7
CDR3nt: TGCGCCAGCAGCCAAGACAGGGGTTGGTACGAGCAGTACTTC
CDR3aa: CASSQDRGWYEQYF

d_gene: .
v_gene: TRBV7-9
abundance: many
j_gene: TRBJ2-2
CDR3nt: TGTGCCAGCAGCTTGGGGGGCTACACCGGGGAGCTGTTTTTT
CDR3aa: CASSLGGYTGELFF

d_gene: .
v_gene: TRBV10-3
abundance: .
j_gene: TRBJ2-7
CDR3nt: TGTGCCATCAGTAGTCCTGGGGGCCCCTACGAGCAGTACTTC
CDR3aa: CAISSPGGPYEQYF

d_gene: .
v_gene: TRBV6-6
abundance: .
j_gene: TRBJ2-1
CDR3nt: TGTGCCAGCAGTTACATTTCCTACTACAATGAGCAGTTCTTC
CDR3aa: CASSYISYYNEQFF

d_gene: TRBD2
v_gene: TRBV5-1
abundance: many
j_gene: TRBJ2-5
CDR3nt: TGCGCCAGCAGCTCCGGGGGGGCGGAAGAGACCCAGTACTTC
CDR3aa: CASSSGGAEETQYF

d_gene: .
v_gene: TRBV15
abundance: .
j_gene: TRBJ1-4
CDR3nt: TGTGCCACCAGCACCAGGCAGGGCCAAGATGAAAAACTGTTTTTT
CDR3aa: CATSTRQGQDEKLFF

d_gene: .
v_gene: TRBV7-2
abundance: few
j_gene: TRBJ1-1
CDR3nt: TGTGCCAGCAGCGTCAGGGGCAACACTGAAGCTTTCTTT
CDR3aa: CASSVRGNTEAFF

d_gene: .
v_gene: TRBV11-2
abundance: .
j_gene: TRBJ1-6
CDR3nt: TGTGCCAGCAGCATCAGGGGTTGGTCACCCCTCCACTTT
CDR3aa: CASSIRGWSPLHF

d_gene: .
v_gene: TRBV7-8
abundance: .
j_gene: TRBJ1-5
CDR3nt: TGTGCCAGCAGCTTATCGGGGGGAGGGTGGAAGCCCCAGCATTTT
CDR3aa: CASSLSGGGWKPQHF

d_gene: .
v_gene: TRBV18
abundance: many
j_gene: TRBJ2-7
CDR3nt: TGTGCCAGCTCACCACCAGGGAGTTCCCACGAGCAGTACTTC
CDR3aa: CASSPPGSSHEQYF

d_gene: .
v_gene: TRBV6-1
abundance: few
j_gene: TRBJ2-3
CDR3nt: TGTGCCAGCAGCACCAACCCCCTCGAGACAGATACGCAGTATTTT
CDR3aa: CASSTNPLETDTQYF

d_gene: TRBD2
v_gene: TRBV29-1
abundance: many
j_gene: TRBJ2-3
CDR3nt: TGCAGCGGTGACGGGACTAGCGGGCGGGACACAGATACGCAGTATTTT
CDR3aa: CSGDGTSGRDTDTQYF

d_gene: TRBD1
v_gene: TRBV27
abundance: many
j_gene: TRBJ2-3
CDR3nt: TGTGCCAGCAGCCCCGGGACAGGGGCGACAGATACGCAGTATTTT
CDR3aa: CASSPGTGATDTQYF

d_gene: TRBD1
v_gene: TRBV5-1
abundance: .
j_gene: TRBJ2-2
CDR3nt: TGCGCCAGCAGCTTGAGGGTGCTCGGACAGGGCGGGGAGCTGTTTTTT
CDR3aa: CASSLRVLGQGGELFF

d_gene: .
v_gene: TRBV18
abundance: .
j_gene: TRBJ2-1
CDR3nt: TGTGCCAGCTCACCACTGGGGGTGGGCGATGAGCAGTTCTTC
CDR3aa: CASSPLGVGDEQFF

d_gene: .
v_gene: TRBV7-9
abundance: .
j_gene: TRBJ2-2
CDR3nt: TGTGCCAGCAGCTTAGGGACGGTCTCACCGGGGGAGCTGTTTTTT
CDR3aa: CASSLGTVSPGELFF

d_gene: .
v_gene: TRBV6-5
abundance: .
j_gene: TRBJ2-2
CDR3nt: TGTGCCAGCAGTTACTCGGGGGGGCAGGCCGGGGAGCTGTTTTTT
CDR3aa: CASSYSGGQAGELFF

d_gene: .
v_gene: TRBV3-1
abundance: few
j_gene: TRBJ1-2
CDR3nt: TGTGCCAGCAGCCAAGATGTTAGGGTCCACGGCTACACCTTC
CDR3aa: CASSQDVRVHGYTF

d_gene: .
v_gene: TRBV5-5
abundance: few
j_gene: TRBJ2-5
CDR3nt: TGTGCCAGCAGCTTAATTAGGATGGGGTTCCAAGAGACCCAGTACTTC
CDR3aa: CASSLIRMGFQETQYF

d_gene: .
v_gene: TRBV10-3
abundance: .
j_gene: TRBJ2-3
CDR3nt: TGTGCCATCAGCCTACTAGCAACTACGCAGTATTTT
CDR3aa: CAISLLATTQYF

d_gene: TRBD1
v_gene: TRBV5-1
abundance: few
j_gene: TRBJ2-3
CDR3nt: TGCGCCAGCACCATCACCCCCGACAGGGGGGCAGATACGCAGTATTTT
CDR3aa: CASTITPDRGADTQYF

d_gene: TRBD2
v_gene: TRBV7-2
abundance: .
j_gene: TRBJ2-5
CDR3nt: TGTGCCAGCAGCTTAGTGGTTAGCGGGGGACGGGAAGAGACCCAGTACTTC
CDR3aa: CASSLVVSGGREETQYF

d_gene: .
v_gene: TRBV14
abundance: .
j_gene: TRBJ1-2
CDR3nt: TGTGCCAGCAGCCAAGATCTGAATAACTATGGCTACACCTTC
CDR3aa: CASSQDLNNYGYTF

d_gene: TRBD1
v_gene: TRBV4-3
abundance: few
j_gene: TRBJ1-1
CDR3nt: TGCGCCAGCAGCCAATCACAGGGGAGCATGAACACTGAAGCTTTCTTT
CDR3aa: CASSQSQGSMNTEAFF

d_gene: .
v_gene: TRBV7-6
abundance: .
j_gene: TRBJ2-6
CDR3nt: TGTGCCAGCAGCTTAGGACGGCACTCTGGGGCCAACGTCCTGACTTTC
CDR3aa: CASSLGRHSGANVLTF

d_gene: TRBD1
v_gene: TRBV23-1
abundance: .
j_gene: TRBJ2-3
CDR3nt: TGCGCCACCCCAGACAGGGTTACGCAGTATTTT
CDR3aa: CATPDRVTQYF

d_gene: TRBD2
v_gene: TRBV5-1
abundance: .
j_gene: TRBJ2-5
CDR3nt: TGCGCCAGCAGCGCCTCGGGGGGAGTCAGGGAGACCCAGTACTTC
CDR3aa: CASSASGGVRETQYF

d_gene: TRBD2
v_gene: TRBV25-1
abundance: .
j_gene: TRBJ2-3
CDR3nt: TGTGCCAGCAGTGTATTGCCGGGACTAGCGGATACTAGCACAGATACGCAGTATTTT
CDR3aa: CASSVLPGLADTSTDTQYF

d_gene: TRBD2
v_gene: TRBV9
abundance: .
j_gene: TRBJ2-5
CDR3nt: TGTGCCAGCAGCGTGTGGGCTAGCGGGGGGGAAGAGACCCAGTACTTC
CDR3aa: CASSVWASGGEETQYF

d_gene: .
v_gene: TRBV2
abundance: many
j_gene: TRBJ2-1
CDR3nt: TGTGCCAGCAGTCGTGACTGGACCGTTTTGGATGAGCAGTTCTTC
CDR3aa: CASSRDWTVLDEQFF

d_gene: .
v_gene: TRBV2
abundance: .
j_gene: TRBJ2-5
CDR3nt: TGTGCCAGCGGAGAGGGGAGAGAGACCCAGTACTTC
CDR3aa: CASGEGRETQYF

d_gene: .
v_gene: TRBV4-1
abundance: few
j_gene: TRBJ2-7
CDR3nt: TGCGCCAGCAGCCAGGAGGGGGGAGTAGCCTACGAGCAGTACTTC
CDR3aa: CASSQEGGVAYEQYF

d_gene: .
v_gene: TRBV9
abundance: .
j_gene: TRBJ2-3
CDR3nt: TGTGCCAGCAGCGAGGACGGACCCAATACGCAGTATTTT
CDR3aa: CASSEDGPNTQYF

d_gene: .
v_gene: TRBV4-3
abundance: few
j_gene: TRBJ1-1
CDR3nt: TGCGCCAGCAGCCCTCTGTCGACAGGCCCGGCTTTCTTT
CDR3aa: CASSPLSTGPAFF

d_gene: .
v_gene: TRBV9
abundance: .
j_gene: TRBJ2-5
CDR3nt: TGTGCCAGCAGCGTAGACTTGATGGGTCGGCAAGAGACCCAGTACTTC
CDR3aa: CASSVDLMGRQETQYF

d_gene: .
v_gene: TRBV10-1
abundance: many
j_gene: TRBJ2-3
CDR3nt: TGCGCCAGCAGGGTCACGCAGTATTTT
CDR3aa: CASRVTQYF

d_gene: TRBD1
v_gene: TRBV6-2/TRBV6-3
abundance: .
j_gene: TRBJ1-5
CDR3nt: TGTGCCAGCAGTTACTCTCCGGACAGGGGGCATCAGCCCCAGCATTTT
CDR3aa: CASSYSPDRGHQPQHF

d_gene: TRBD1
v_gene: TRBV6-6
abundance: few
j_gene: TRBJ2-7
CDR3nt: TGTGCCAGCAGTCATCCGGGACAGGGGTACGAGCAGTACTTC
CDR3aa: CASSHPGQGYEQYF

d_gene: TRBD1
v_gene: TRBV14
abundance: .
j_gene: TRBJ1-3
CDR3nt: TGTGCCAGCAGCCAACGACAGGGGACCCCCTCTGGAAACACCATATATTTT
CDR3aa: CASSQRQGTPSGNTIYF

d_gene: .
v_gene: TRBV4-1
abundance: few
j_gene: TRBJ1-1
CDR3nt: TGCGCCAGCAGCGCCCGCTGGGGACCGGGCCCGAAGAACACTGAAGCTTTCTTT
CDR3aa: CASSARWGPGPKNTEAFF

d_gene: TRBD1
v_gene: TRBV19
abundance: few
j_gene: TRBJ1-1
CDR3nt: TGTGCCAGTAGTTCCCGAGGCGGACAGGGTAGGACTGAAGCTTTCTTT
CDR3aa: CASSSRGGQGRTEAFF

d_gene: TRBD1
v_gene: TRBV5-1
abundance: .
j_gene: TRBJ2-7
CDR3nt: TGCGCCAGCAGCGTACTCGGCCCACAGGGGGCTTACGAGCAGTACTTC
CDR3aa: CASSVLGPQGAYEQYF

d_gene: TRBD2
v_gene: TRBV7-9
abundance: .
j_gene: TRBJ2-3
CDR3nt: TGTGCCAGCAGCTTAACTAGCGGGGGTCACCTGGGGGATACGCAGTATTTT
CDR3aa: CASSLTSGGHLGDTQYF

d_gene: .
v_gene: TRBV27
abundance: .
j_gene: TRBJ1-1
CDR3nt: TGTGCCAGCAGCCCGTTGGGTGGGCATGAAGCTTTCTTT
CDR3aa: CASSPLGGHEAFF

d_gene: TRBD1
v_gene: TRBV12-3/TRBV12-4
abundance: few
j_gene: TRBJ1-5
CDR3nt: TGTGCCAGCAGTAGTGACAGGGATTATCAGCCCCAGCATTTT
CDR3aa: CASSSDRDYQPQHF

d_gene: TRBD2
v_gene: TRBV10-3
abundance: .
j_gene: TRBJ2-3
CDR3nt: TGTGCCATCAATCGGCGGGGGAGCACAGATACGCAGTATTTT
CDR3aa: CAINRRGSTDTQYF